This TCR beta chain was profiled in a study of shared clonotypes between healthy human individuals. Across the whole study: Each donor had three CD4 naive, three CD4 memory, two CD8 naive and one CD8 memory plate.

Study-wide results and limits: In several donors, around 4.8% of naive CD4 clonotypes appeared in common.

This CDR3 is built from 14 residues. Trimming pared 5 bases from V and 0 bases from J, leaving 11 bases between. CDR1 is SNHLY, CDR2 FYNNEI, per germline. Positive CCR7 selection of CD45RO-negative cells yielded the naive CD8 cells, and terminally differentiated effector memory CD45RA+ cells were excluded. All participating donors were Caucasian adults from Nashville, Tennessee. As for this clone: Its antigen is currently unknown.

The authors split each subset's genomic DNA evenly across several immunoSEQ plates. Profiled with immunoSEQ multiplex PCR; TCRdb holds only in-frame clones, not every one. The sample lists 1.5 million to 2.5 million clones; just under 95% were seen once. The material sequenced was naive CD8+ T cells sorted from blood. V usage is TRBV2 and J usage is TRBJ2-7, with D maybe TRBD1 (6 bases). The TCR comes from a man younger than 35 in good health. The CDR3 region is CASSSRGNSYEQYF. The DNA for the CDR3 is TGTGCCAGCAGTTCCAGGGGCAACTCCTACGAGCAGTACTTC.